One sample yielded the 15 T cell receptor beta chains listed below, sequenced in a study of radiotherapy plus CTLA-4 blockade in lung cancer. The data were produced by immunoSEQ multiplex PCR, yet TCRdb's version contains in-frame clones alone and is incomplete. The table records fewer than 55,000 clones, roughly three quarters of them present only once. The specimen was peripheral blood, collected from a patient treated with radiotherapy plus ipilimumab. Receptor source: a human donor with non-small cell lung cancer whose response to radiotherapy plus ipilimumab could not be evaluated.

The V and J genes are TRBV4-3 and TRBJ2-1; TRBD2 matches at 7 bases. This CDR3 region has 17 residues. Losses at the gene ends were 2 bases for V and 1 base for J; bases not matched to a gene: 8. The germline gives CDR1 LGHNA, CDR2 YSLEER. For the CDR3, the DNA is TGCGCCAGCAGCCAACTCCCCGTGGGAGGGTCCTACAATGAGCAGTTCTTC. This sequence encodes CASSQLPVGGSYNEQFF.

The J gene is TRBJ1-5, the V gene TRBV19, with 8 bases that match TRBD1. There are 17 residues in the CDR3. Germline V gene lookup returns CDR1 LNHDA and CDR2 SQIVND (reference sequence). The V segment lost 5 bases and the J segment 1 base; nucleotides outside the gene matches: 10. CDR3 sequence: CASSLRETGASNQPQHF. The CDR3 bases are TGTGCCAGTAGTCTTCGGGAGACAGGGGCGAGCAATCAGCCCCAGCATTTT.

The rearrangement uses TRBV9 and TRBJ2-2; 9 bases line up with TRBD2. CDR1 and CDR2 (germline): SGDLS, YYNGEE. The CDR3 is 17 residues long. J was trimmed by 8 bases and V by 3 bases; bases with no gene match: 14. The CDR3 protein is CASSAQGSGRLSGELFF. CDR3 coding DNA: TGTGCCAGCAGCGCCCAGGGGAGCGGGAGGTTGTCAGGGGAGCTGTTTTTT.

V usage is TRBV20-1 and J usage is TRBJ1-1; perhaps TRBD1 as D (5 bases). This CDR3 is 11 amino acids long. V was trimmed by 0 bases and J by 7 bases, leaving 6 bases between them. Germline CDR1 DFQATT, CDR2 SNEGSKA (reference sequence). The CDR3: CSARDDSEAFF. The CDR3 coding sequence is TGCAGTGCTAGAGATGACAGTGAAGCTTTCTTT.

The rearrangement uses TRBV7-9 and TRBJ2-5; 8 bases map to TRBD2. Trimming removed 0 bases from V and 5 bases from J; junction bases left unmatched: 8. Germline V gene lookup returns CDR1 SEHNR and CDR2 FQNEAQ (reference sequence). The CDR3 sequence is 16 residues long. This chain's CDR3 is CASSLAGRAGWETQYF. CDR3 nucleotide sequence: TGTGCCAGCAGCTTAGCCGGGAGGGCCGGTTGGGAGACCCAGTACTTC.

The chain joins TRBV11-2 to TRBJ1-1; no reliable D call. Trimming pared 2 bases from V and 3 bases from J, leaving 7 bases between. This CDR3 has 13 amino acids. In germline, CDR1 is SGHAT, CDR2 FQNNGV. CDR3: CASSLTGYTEAFF. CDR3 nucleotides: TGTGCCAGCAGCTTAACTGGTTACACTGAAGCTTTCTTT. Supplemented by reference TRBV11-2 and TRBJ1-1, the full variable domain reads EAGVAQSPRYKIIEKRQSVAFWCNPISGHATLYWYQQILGQGPKLLIQFQNNGVVDDSQLPKDRFSAERLKGVDSTLKIQPAKLEDSAVYLCASSLTGYTEAFFGQGTRLTVV.

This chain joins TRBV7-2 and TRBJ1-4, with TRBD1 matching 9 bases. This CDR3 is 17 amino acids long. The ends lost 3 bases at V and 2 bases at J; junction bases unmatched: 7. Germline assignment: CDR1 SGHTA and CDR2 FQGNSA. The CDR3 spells CASSLDRGVGTNEKLFF. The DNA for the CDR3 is TGTGCCAGCAGCTTGGACAGGGGAGTAGGGACTAATGAAAAACTGTTTTTT.

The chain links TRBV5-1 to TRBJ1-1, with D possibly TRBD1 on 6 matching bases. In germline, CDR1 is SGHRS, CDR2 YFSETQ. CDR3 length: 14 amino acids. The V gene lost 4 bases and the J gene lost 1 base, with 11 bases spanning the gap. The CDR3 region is CASSGQQGNTEAFF. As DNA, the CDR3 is TGCGCCAGCAGCGGTCAACAGGGGAACACTGAAGCTTTCTTT.

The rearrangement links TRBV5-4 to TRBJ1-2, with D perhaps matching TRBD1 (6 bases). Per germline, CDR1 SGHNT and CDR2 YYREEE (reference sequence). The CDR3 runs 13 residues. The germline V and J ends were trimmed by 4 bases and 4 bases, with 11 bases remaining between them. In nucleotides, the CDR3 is TGTGCCAGCAGCCAAGACAGGACCTATGGCTACACCTTC. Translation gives CASSQDRTYGYTF.

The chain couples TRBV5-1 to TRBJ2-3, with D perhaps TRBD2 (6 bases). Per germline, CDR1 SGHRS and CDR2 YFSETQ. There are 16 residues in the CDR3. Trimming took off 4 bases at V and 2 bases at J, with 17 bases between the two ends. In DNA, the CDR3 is TGCGCCAGCAGCGGGGGACTGACGTCTGACACAGATACGCAGTATTTT. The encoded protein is CASSGGLTSDTDTQYF.

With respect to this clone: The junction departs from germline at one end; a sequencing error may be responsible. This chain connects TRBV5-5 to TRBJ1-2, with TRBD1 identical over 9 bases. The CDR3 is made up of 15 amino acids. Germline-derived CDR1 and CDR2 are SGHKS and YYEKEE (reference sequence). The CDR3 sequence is CASSLYRDRDPQPAF. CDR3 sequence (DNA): TGTGCCAGCAGCTTGTACCGGGACAGGGATCCCCAGCCCGCCTTC.

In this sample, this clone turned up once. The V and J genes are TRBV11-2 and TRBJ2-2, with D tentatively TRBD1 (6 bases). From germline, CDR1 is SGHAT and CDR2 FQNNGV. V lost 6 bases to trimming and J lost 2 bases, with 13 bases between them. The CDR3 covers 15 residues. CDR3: CASRGGRGNTGELFF. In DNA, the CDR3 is TGTGCCAGCAGAGGTGGCAGGGGCAACACCGGGGAGCTGTTTTTT. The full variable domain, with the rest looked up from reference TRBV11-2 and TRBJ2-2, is EAGVAQSPRYKIIEKRQSVAFWCNPISGHATLYWYQQILGQGPKLLIQFQNNGVVDDSQLPKDRFSAERLKGVDSTLKIQPAKLEDSAVYLCASRGGRGNTGELFFGEGSRLTVL.

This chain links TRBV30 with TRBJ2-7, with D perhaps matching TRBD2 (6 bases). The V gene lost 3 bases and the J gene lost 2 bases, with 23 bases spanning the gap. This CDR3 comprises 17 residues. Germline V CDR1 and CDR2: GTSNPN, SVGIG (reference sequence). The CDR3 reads CAWREPPIGGGTYEQYF. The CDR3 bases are TGTGCCTGGAGGGAACCCCCCATTGGGGGAGGCACCTACGAGCAGTACTTC.

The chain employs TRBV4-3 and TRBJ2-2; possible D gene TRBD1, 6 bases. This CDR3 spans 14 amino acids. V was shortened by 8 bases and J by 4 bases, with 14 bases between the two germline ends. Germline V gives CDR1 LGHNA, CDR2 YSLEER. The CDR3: CASRIQTGTGELFF. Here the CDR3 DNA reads TGCGCCAGCCGCATCCAGACAGGCACCGGGGAGCTGTTTTTT.

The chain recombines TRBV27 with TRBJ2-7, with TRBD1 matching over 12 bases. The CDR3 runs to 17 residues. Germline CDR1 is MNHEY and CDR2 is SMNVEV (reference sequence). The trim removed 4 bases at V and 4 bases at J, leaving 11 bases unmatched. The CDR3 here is CASSSPFGGQGAYEQYF. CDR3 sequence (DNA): TGTGCCAGCAGTTCTCCCTTCGGGGGACAGGGGGCGTACGAGCAGTACTTC.